Shown below are 25 T cell receptor beta chains from a single sample sequenced in a study of control samples from healthy donors and cancer patients. Some clones are missing from TCRdb's copy, which holds only in-frame ones; the method was immunoSEQ multiplex PCR. The table shows 140,000 to 150,000 clones, with approximately 88% occurring only once. Source material: blood. These receptor sequences come from a man aged 30-40 years in good health.

Written as DNA, the CDR3 is TGCGCCAGCGACCCTCGACAGGCGAACACTGAAGCTTTCTTT. Amino acids: CASDPRQANTEAFF. The J gene is TRBJ1-1, the V gene TRBV5-1; tentatively, D is TRBD1 (6 bases). Germline V gene lookup returns CDR1 SGHRS and CDR2 YFSETQ. There are 14 residues in the CDR3. The V end lost 7 bases, the J end lost 1 base, and 14 bases lay between the germline ends.

The chain joins TRBV3-1 (or the pseudogene TRBV3-2) to TRBJ2-1; TRBD2 aligns across 8 bases. With 0 bases clipped from V and 7 bases from J, the junction kept 11 bases outside the gene matches. This CDR3 region has 17 residues. Germline V gene lookup returns CDR1 LGHDT and CDR2 YNNKEL (reference sequence). The CDR3 sequence is CASSQDGGDAGGNEQFF. CDR3 nucleotides: TGTGCCAGCAGCCAAGACGGTGGGGACGCGGGGGGTAATGAGCAGTTCTTC.

The chain recombines TRBV11-2 with TRBJ2-1; 9 nucleotides agree with TRBD2. Per the germline V gene, CDR1 is SGHAT and CDR2 is FQNNGV. CDR3 length: 15 residues. V shed 4 bases, J shed 4 bases, and the junction held 5 bases outside the gene matches. The DNA for the CDR3 is TGTGCCAGCAGCTCACTAGCGGGTAAATACAATGAGCAGTTCTTC. Protein sequence: CASSSLAGKYNEQFF.

This rearrangement joins TRBV6-6 to TRBJ1-5; D not certain. V lost 6 bases, J lost 3 bases, and 6 bases lay in between. CDR3 length: 12 amino acids. CDR1 and CDR2 from the germline V gene are MNHNY and SVGAGI (reference sequence). The CDR3 reads CASSLTNQPQHF. CDR3 coding DNA: TGTGCCAGCAGCCTAACCAATCAGCCCCAGCATTTT.

The gene calls are TRBV6-5 and TRBJ2-1, with 13 bases matching TRBD2. J lost 5 bases, V lost 6 bases, and 4 bases had no gene match. The CDR3 is 15 amino acids. From germline, CDR1 is MNHEY and CDR2 SVGAGI. The CDR3 region has the DNA TGTGCCAGCAGACTAGCGGGAGGGTCTAACAATGAGCAGTTCTTC. It codes for CASRLAGGSNNEQFF.

The rearrangement links TRBV7-2 to TRBJ1-5, with D unclear. The V gene's germline CDR1 is SGHTA and CDR2 FQGNSA. Trimming removed 2 bases at V and 2 bases at J, with 10 bases between. This CDR3 region has 15 residues. CDR3 amino acids: CASSLSSGGNQPQHF. In nucleotides, the CDR3 is TGTGCCAGCAGCTTATCGTCGGGTGGCAATCAGCCCCAGCATTTT.

The CDR3 reads CASSQEGGLYEQYF. CDR3 in DNA: TGCGCCAGCAGCCAAGAGGGGGGACTCTACGAGCAGTACTTC. This chain connects TRBV4-1 to TRBJ2-7; possibly TRBD2 for D (6 bases). Trimming stripped 0 bases from V and 3 bases from J, with 9 bases between. Germline loops: CDR1 MGHRA, CDR2 YSYEKL. This CDR3 contains 14 residues.

The chain has TRBV7-2 and TRBJ2-1; possible D gene TRBD2, 5 bases. CDR3 length: 13 residues. From germline, CDR1 is SGHTA and CDR2 FQGNSA. V was clipped by 6 bases and J by 3 bases, with 9 bases between them. The CDR3 DNA is TGTGCCAGCAGGCCCCGGGGCTACAATGAGCAGTTCTTC. This codes for CASRPRGYNEQFF.

The gene calls are TRBV2 and TRBJ1-1; no clear D gene. CDR1 is SNHLY and CDR2 is FYNNEI in the germline V gene. V was shortened by 5 bases and J by 0 bases, with 19 bases between the two germline ends. The CDR3 has 17 amino acids. DNA for the CDR3: TGTGCCAGCAGTCCTGAGGCGAAAAATTACATGAACACTGAAGCTTTCTTT. Residues: CASSPEAKNYMNTEAFF. Full variable domain (rest looked up from reference TRBV2 and TRBJ1-1): EPEVTQTPSHQVTQMGQEVILRCVPISNHLYFYWYRQILGQKVEFLVSFYNNEISEKSEIFDDQFSVERPDGSNFTLKIRSTKLEDSAMYFCASSPEAKNYMNTEAFFGQGTRLTVV.

The CDR3 region has the DNA TGCGCCAGCAGCTTGGAGCATGCGGCTAATGAAAAACTGTTTTTT. Protein product: CASSLEHAANEKLFF. V and J are TRBV5-1 and TRBJ1-4; no clear D. Germline V gene data show CDR1 as SGHRS and CDR2 as YFSETQ. V was clipped by 0 bases and J by 3 bases, with 9 bases between them. This CDR3 is built from 15 residues.

This rearrangement joins TRBV2 to TRBJ1-2, with a possible D match to TRBD1 (6 bases). V was cut by 7 bases and J by 6 bases, with 9 bases left in between. Germline V lookup: CDR1 SNHLY, CDR2 FYNNEI. CDR3 length: 11 amino acids. The CDR3 sequence: CASNRVDGYTF. For the CDR3, the DNA is TGTGCCAGCAACAGGGTGGATGGCTACACCTTC.

In this sample, this clone turned up once. The chain recombines TRBV6-2 or TRBV6-3 with TRBJ2-3, with D possibly TRBD2 on 6 matching bases. The CDR3 covers 15 residues. V lost 3 bases and J 5 bases, leaving 15 bases between the germline ends. Germline assignment: CDR1 MNHEY and CDR2 SVGEGT. As DNA, the CDR3 is TGTGCCAGCAGTTATCAGGAGCGGGTAGGAGATACGCAGTATTTT. This encodes CASSYQERVGDTQYF.

The chain links TRBV11-3 to TRBJ2-7; D tentatively reads TRBD1 or TRBD2 (5 bases each). Germline V CDR1 and CDR2: SGHNT, YENEEA. CDR3 length: 14 residues. The V end lost 1 base, the J end lost 4 bases, and 11 bases lay between the germline ends. CDR3 in DNA: TGTGCCAGCAGCTTAGCTCCGGGGACGTACGAGCAGTACTTC. This encodes CASSLAPGTYEQYF.

The rearrangement uses TRBV7-2 and TRBJ2-6; 7 bases map to TRBD2. The CDR3 length is 17 residues. The V segment lost 2 bases and the J segment 2 bases; nucleotides outside the gene matches: 6. The germline V gene encodes CDR1 SGHTA and CDR2 FQGNSA. This chain's CDR3 is CASSLKGREAGANVLTF. In DNA, the CDR3 is TGTGCCAGCAGCTTAAAGGGGAGGGAAGCTGGGGCCAACGTCCTGACTTTC.

V usage is TRBV7-3 and J usage is TRBJ2-5; 9 bases align to TRBD2. Germline CDR1 reads SGHTA; CDR2 reads FQGTGA. This CDR3 region has 17 residues. The V and J ends lost 2 bases and 2 bases, in that order; junction bases with no gene match: 9. This CDR3 reads CASSLAVSGSLQETQYF. The CDR3 nucleotides read TGTGCCAGCAGCTTAGCGGTTAGCGGGAGTCTTCAAGAGACCCAGTACTTC.

The chain carries TRBV7-2 and TRBJ2-3; the match to TRBD2 covers 10 bases. Germline V gives CDR1 SGHTA, CDR2 FQGNSA. The CDR3 is 16 amino acids. The V and J ends lost 5 bases and 4 bases, in that order; junction bases with no gene match: 9. The CDR3 protein is CASSPKAGGPADTQYF. Written as DNA, the CDR3 is TGTGCCAGCAGCCCAAAAGCGGGGGGGCCCGCAGATACGCAGTATTTT.

The V call is TRBV6-2 or TRBV6-3, the J call TRBJ1-1; no definite D call. Germline lookup yields CDR1 MNHEY and CDR2 SVGEGT. V shed 6 bases and J shed 0 bases, with 11 bases lying between them. The CDR3 has 14 amino acids. CDR3 in amino acids: CASSLRVMNTEAFF. CDR3 DNA: TGTGCCAGCAGCCTGAGGGTCATGAACACTGAAGCTTTCTTT.

The chain links TRBV9 to TRBJ2-7, with D uncertain. Germline V gene lookup returns CDR1 SGDLS and CDR2 YYNGEE. Trimming took 0 bases from V and 6 from J, leaving 13 bases between them. The CDR3 length is 14 residues. The CDR3 DNA follows: TGTGCCAGCAGCGTAGGCCAGACCCCCGGCGAGCAGTACTTC. This gives the protein CASSVGQTPGEQYF.

The chain carries TRBV12-3 or TRBV12-4 and TRBJ2-2, with D hard to call. The V and J ends lost 2 bases and 7 bases respectively, with 8 bases between them. The CDR3 consists of 13 residues. The CDR3: CASSLIAGGELFF. CDR3 DNA: TGTGCCAGCAGTTTAATCGCAGGCGGGGAGCTGTTTTTT.

CDR3 residues: CASSYSVFLNTEAFF. The DNA of the CDR3 is TGTGCCAGCAGTTACTCGGTTTTTCTGAACACTGAAGCTTTCTTT. V is TRBV6-5 and J is TRBJ1-1, with D unresolved. Germline-derived CDR1 and CDR2 are MNHEY and SVGAGI. Trimming removed 0 bases from V and 0 bases from J, with 8 bases in between. The length of the CDR3 is 15 residues.

The genes are TRBV9 and TRBJ2-2; 10 bases are shared with TRBD2. The CDR3 runs 17 residues. The germline gives CDR1 SGDLS, CDR2 YYNGEE. V was clipped by 2 bases and J by 5 bases; unmatched bases: 9. CDR3 sequence: CASSVQLAGDYTGELFF. CDR3 DNA sequence: TGTGCCAGCAGCGTTCAGCTAGCGGGAGATTATACCGGGGAGCTGTTTTTT.

The chain links TRBV2 to TRBJ1-5, with D possibly TRBD1 on 5 matching bases. The CDR3 is 14 residues long. The germline CDR1 and CDR2 sequences are SNHLY and FYNNEI. V was shortened by 6 bases and J by 2 bases, with 11 bases between the two germline ends. CDR3 amino acids: CASSAGFGNQPQHF. DNA of the CDR3: TGTGCCAGCAGCGCAGGGTTCGGCAATCAGCCCCAGCATTTT.

V and J are TRBV5-4 and TRBJ2-7; 8 bases agree with TRBD1. The germline V gene has CDR1 SGHNT and CDR2 YYREEE (reference sequence). V gave up 2 bases and J gave up 3 bases; unmatched junction bases: 4. CDR3 size: 14 residues. CDR3 region: CASSFSDRVYEQYF. CDR3 coding DNA: TGTGCCAGCAGCTTCTCGGACAGGGTCTACGAGCAGTACTTC.

The chain employs TRBV10-1 and TRBJ2-7, with D possibly matching TRBD1 (5 bases). Between the trimmed V and J ends, which lost 6 bases and 2 bases, there was a span of 14 bases. The CDR3 spans 14 residues. The germline CDR1 and CDR2 sequences are WNHNN and SYGVQD (reference sequence). The CDR3 bases are TGCGCCAGCAGCCCCAGGGCGAGGCCCTACGAGCAGTACTTC. Amino acid sequence: CASSPRARPYEQYF.

The rearrangement links TRBV9 to TRBJ1-3; D is undetermined. This CDR3 has 13 residues. Per germline, CDR1 SGDLS and CDR2 YYNGEE. Trimming shortened V by 0 bases and J by 8 bases, and 9 bases separated the two germline ends. In DNA, the CDR3 is TGTGCCAGCAGCGTAGGATTCTCGGACACCATATATTTT. This sequence encodes CASSVGFSDTIYF.